The rows below give T cell receptor beta chains drawn from one sample of a study of regulatory T cells in long-lasting Graves disease. Each CDR3 protein gets one entry after TCRdb re-called the multiplex PCR reads with MiXCR. Of 580,000 or so distinct CDR3 sequences listed, about 16% are singletons. This sample was also put to use in a study of T cells in Graves' hyperthyroidism and ophthalmopathy.

The source was peripheral blood mononuclear cells (PBMCs), collected at new diagnosis, from a patient treated with antithyroid drugs. Every receptor here comes from a man younger than 35 with Graves disease. CDR3s include the opening cysteine and the closing phenylalanine or tryptophan. A D gene is named only where the DNA matches it firmly. Size tells how often a clone was seen (once, few, many) or the class of an expanded clone, and some rows leave it out.

J gene: TRBJ2-1; V gene: TRBV27; clone size: many; D gene: NA; CDR3 protein: CASSLGPAVGGDEQFF; CDR3 DNA: TGTGCCAGCAGTTTAGGGCCAGCGGTTGGGGGCGATGAGCAGTTCTTC
J gene: TRBJ2-7; V gene: TRBV28; clone size: many; D gene: TRBD2; CDR3 protein: CASSRLAGDYEQYF; CDR3 DNA: TGTGCCAGCAGCCGACTAGCGGGGGACTACGAGCAGTACTTC
J gene: TRBJ2-4; V gene: TRBV18; clone size: few; D gene: TRBD1; CDR3 protein: CASSPPGGQGIDIQYF; CDR3 DNA: TGTGCCAGCTCACCCCCGGGGGGACAGGGGATCGACATTCAGTACTTC
J gene: TRBJ1-1; V gene: TRBV20-1; clone size: many; D gene: NA; CDR3 protein: CSARGWGVGNTEAFF; CDR3 DNA: TGCAGTGCTAGAGGATGGGGGGTCGGGAACACTGAAGCTTTCTTT
J gene: TRBJ2-7; V gene: TRBV27; clone size: many; D gene: TRBD1; CDR3 protein: CASSLNRGSYEQYF; CDR3 DNA: TGTGCCAGCAGTTTAAACAGGGGTTCCTACGAGCAGTACTTC
J gene: TRBJ2-7; V gene: TRBV20-1; clone size: many; D gene: NA; CDR3 protein: CSAASAYEQYF; CDR3 DNA: TGCAGTGCAGCGTCAGCCTACGAGCAGTACTTC
J gene: TRBJ2-7; V gene: TRBV5-5; clone size: NA; D gene: NA; CDR3 protein: CASSSLPTGYEQYF; CDR3 DNA: TGTGCCAGCAGCTCACTACCTACTGGCTACGAGCAGTACTTC
J gene: TRBJ2-5; V gene: TRBV12-3/TRBV12-4; clone size: many; D gene: NA; CDR3 protein: CASSKAGTAGETQYF; CDR3 DNA: TGTGCCAGCAGCAAAGCCGGGACCGCCGGGGAGACCCAGTACTTC
J gene: TRBJ2-7; V gene: TRBV2; clone size: NA; D gene: NA; CDR3 protein: CASRPDSRGQYF; CDR3 DNA: TGTGCCAGCAGGCCCGACTCGAGAGGGCAGTACTTC
J gene: TRBJ1-1; V gene: TRBV12-3/TRBV12-4; clone size: few; D gene: NA; CDR3 protein: CASKLLTYTEAFF; CDR3 DNA: TGTGCCAGCAAGTTACTTACCTACACTGAAGCTTTCTTT
J gene: TRBJ1-1; V gene: TRBV12-3/TRBV12-4; clone size: many; D gene: NA; CDR3 protein: CASSLVGEGARATEAFF; CDR3 DNA: TGTGCCAGCAGTTTAGTTGGTGAGGGAGCCAGGGCCACTGAAGCTTTCTTT
J gene: TRBJ2-7; V gene: TRBV10-3; clone size: few; D gene: TRBD2; CDR3 protein: CAISPSGRAMYEQYF; CDR3 DNA: TGTGCCATCAGTCCTAGCGGGAGGGCAATGTACGAGCAGTACTTC
J gene: TRBJ2-2; V gene: TRBV2; clone size: few; D gene: TRBD2; CDR3 protein: CASRQQRGSGELFF; CDR3 DNA: TGTGCCAGCCGGCAACAGCGGGGATCCGGGGAGCTGTTTTTT
J gene: TRBJ1-5; V gene: TRBV6-2/TRBV6-3; clone size: NA; D gene: NA; CDR3 protein: CASSKDRNGPQHF; CDR3 DNA: TGTGCCAGCAGTAAAGACAGGAACGGTCCCCAGCATTTT
J gene: TRBJ1-4; V gene: TRBV6-2/TRBV6-3; clone size: many; D gene: TRBD1; CDR3 protein: CASSYSTGSNEKLFF; CDR3 DNA: TGTGCCAGCAGTTACTCGACAGGGTCGAATGAAAAACTGTTTTTT
J gene: TRBJ2-7; V gene: TRBV30; clone size: NA; D gene: NA; CDR3 protein: CAWMGDYEQYF; CDR3 DNA: TGTGCCTGGATGGGGGACTACGAGCAGTACTTC
J gene: TRBJ2-2; V gene: TRBV30; clone size: many; D gene: NA; CDR3 protein: CAWSPSNTGELFF; CDR3 DNA: TGTGCCTGGAGCCCAAGCAACACCGGGGAGCTGTTTTTT
J gene: TRBJ2-7; V gene: TRBV7-9; clone size: NA; D gene: TRBD1; CDR3 protein: CASGPPGQGYEQYF; CDR3 DNA: TGTGCCAGCGGCCCCCCGGGACAGGGGTACGAGCAGTACTTC
J gene: TRBJ2-1; V gene: TRBV5-1; clone size: many; D gene: TRBD1; CDR3 protein: CASSPRQGAANEQFF; CDR3 DNA: TGCGCCAGCAGCCCCCGACAGGGGGCGGCCAATGAGCAGTTCTTC
J gene: TRBJ1-2; V gene: TRBV10-3; clone size: many; D gene: NA; CDR3 protein: CAISGSETIYGYTF; CDR3 DNA: TGTGCCATCAGTGGGTCGGAGACAATCTATGGCTACACCTTC
J gene: TRBJ1-1; V gene: TRBV2; clone size: many; D gene: TRBD1; CDR3 protein: CASSTTQGTNTEAFF; CDR3 DNA: TGTGCCAGCAGTACCACACAGGGGACGAACACTGAAGCTTTCTTT
J gene: TRBJ2-7; V gene: TRBV30; clone size: few; D gene: TRBD1; CDR3 protein: CVLEGDRSYEQYF; CDR3 DNA: TGTGTCCTGGAAGGGGACAGATCCTACGAGCAGTACTTC
J gene: TRBJ2-5; V gene: TRBV7-9; clone size: many; D gene: TRBD2; CDR3 protein: CASSLGGRAAETQYF; CDR3 DNA: TGTGCCAGCAGCTTAGGCGGGAGGGCCGCGGAGACCCAGTACTTC
J gene: TRBJ1-1; V gene: TRBV29-1; clone size: many; D gene: NA; CDR3 protein: CSVDEGLAFF; CDR3 DNA: TGCAGCGTTGATGAGGGTTTGGCTTTCTTT
J gene: TRBJ2-1; V gene: TRBV20-1; clone size: many; D gene: TRBD2; CDR3 protein: CSARDAAGVNEQFF; CDR3 DNA: TGCAGTGCTAGAGATGCGGCGGGAGTCAATGAGCAGTTCTTC
J gene: TRBJ2-2; V gene: TRBV20-1; clone size: many; D gene: NA; CDR3 protein: CSARSPTGELFF; CDR3 DNA: TGCAGTGCTAGGAGCCCCACCGGGGAGCTGTTTTTT
J gene: TRBJ2-3; V gene: TRBV20-1; clone size: many; D gene: NA; CDR3 protein: CSAQTGTDTQYF; CDR3 DNA: TGCAGTGCGCAGACAGGAACAGATACGCAGTATTTT
J gene: TRBJ2-2; V gene: TRBV30; clone size: NA; D gene: TRBD1; CDR3 protein: CAWRTGFVGELFF; CDR3 DNA: TGTGCCTGGAGGACAGGGTTTGTCGGGGAGCTGTTTTTT
J gene: TRBJ2-3; V gene: TRBV18; clone size: many; D gene: NA; CDR3 protein: CASSPAGGDTQYF; CDR3 DNA: TGTGCCAGCTCACCCGCCGGGGGAGATACGCAGTATTTT
J gene: TRBJ2-7; V gene: TRBV5-1; clone size: many; D gene: NA; CDR3 protein: CASPSYEQYF; CDR3 DNA: TGCGCCAGCCCAAGCTACGAGCAGTACTTC
J gene: TRBJ2-1; V gene: TRBV28; clone size: many; D gene: NA; CDR3 protein: CASSLMAEQFF; CDR3 DNA: TGTGCCAGCAGCTTAATGGCTGAGCAGTTCTTC
J gene: TRBJ2-7; V gene: TRBV27; clone size: NA; D gene: TRBD1; CDR3 protein: CASRDRGLLGEQYF; CDR3 DNA: TGTGCCAGCAGGGACAGGGGCCTACTTGGGGAGCAGTACTTC
J gene: TRBJ2-2; V gene: TRBV29-1; clone size: many; D gene: NA; CDR3 protein: CSVEPGGTGELFF; CDR3 DNA: TGCAGCGTTGAACCTGGGGGCACCGGGGAGCTGTTTTTT
J gene: TRBJ1-3; V gene: TRBV5-1; clone size: NA; D gene: TRBD1; CDR3 protein: CASSWLGQGSGNTIYF; CDR3 DNA: TGCGCCAGCAGCTGGTTGGGACAGGGTTCTGGAAACACCATATATTTT
J gene: TRBJ2-2; V gene: TRBV7-2; clone size: NA; D gene: TRBD2; CDR3 protein: CASSLASLAGLRGTGELFF; CDR3 DNA: TGTGCCAGCAGCTTAGCGAGCCTGGCGGGACTAAGAGGCACCGGGGAGCTGTTTTTT
J gene: TRBJ1-1; V gene: TRBV2; clone size: NA; D gene: NA; CDR3 protein: CASSVTRNTEAFF; CDR3 DNA: TGTGCCAGCAGTGTTACCAGGAACACTGAAGCTTTCTTT
J gene: TRBJ2-1; V gene: TRBV20-1; clone size: many; D gene: TRBD2; CDR3 protein: CSAIVAGGLQGYNEQFF; CDR3 DNA: TGCAGTGCTATAGTAGCGGGAGGCCTTCAGGGCTACAATGAGCAGTTCTTC
J gene: TRBJ2-7; V gene: TRBV7-8; clone size: many; D gene: TRBD2; CDR3 protein: CASSQPQRLAGRSYEQYF; CDR3 DNA: TGTGCCAGCAGCCAGCCCCAAAGACTAGCGGGACGCTCCTACGAGCAGTACTTC
J gene: TRBJ2-7; V gene: TRBV20-1; clone size: many; D gene: TRBD2; CDR3 protein: CSAGGLAAYEQYF; CDR3 DNA: TGCAGTGCCGGGGGACTAGCGGCCTACGAGCAGTACTTC
J gene: TRBJ2-5; V gene: TRBV3-1; clone size: NA; D gene: NA; CDR3 protein: CASSVRGRQETQYF; CDR3 DNA: TGTGCCAGCAGCGTTCGCGGCAGGCAAGAGACCCAGTACTTC
J gene: TRBJ2-7; V gene: TRBV2; clone size: many; D gene: NA; CDR3 protein: CASSRRDTTEEQYF; CDR3 DNA: TGTGCCAGCAGTCGACGGGACACCACTGAGGAGCAGTACTTC
J gene: TRBJ1-1; V gene: TRBV5-1; clone size: few; D gene: NA; CDR3 protein: CASKYTWGTTGSMNTEAFF; CDR3 DNA: TGCGCCAGCAAATATACGTGGGGAACTACGGGCTCTATGAACACTGAAGCTTTCTTT
J gene: TRBJ2-6; V gene: TRBV28; clone size: many; D gene: NA; CDR3 protein: CASRTDSGANVLTF; CDR3 DNA: TGTGCCAGCAGGACAGACTCTGGGGCCAACGTCCTGACTTTC
J gene: TRBJ2-1; V gene: TRBV11-2; clone size: many; D gene: TRBD1; CDR3 protein: CASSLTGMQFF; CDR3 DNA: TGTGCCAGCAGCCTGACAGGGATGCAGTTCTTC
J gene: TRBJ2-2; V gene: TRBV7-3; clone size: few; D gene: NA; CDR3 protein: CASSLYYTGELFF; CDR3 DNA: TGTGCCAGCAGCTTATATTACACCGGGGAGCTGTTTTTT
J gene: TRBJ1-2; V gene: TRBV29-1; clone size: NA; D gene: TRBD1; CDR3 protein: CSVEDLETGAYGYTF; CDR3 DNA: TGCAGCGTTGAAGATCTCGAGACAGGGGCATATGGCTACACCTTC
J gene: TRBJ1-2; V gene: TRBV28; clone size: many; D gene: NA; CDR3 protein: CASSFPLGANYGYTF; CDR3 DNA: TGTGCCAGCAGTTTCCCTCTGGGGGCTAACTATGGCTACACCTTC
J gene: TRBJ2-1; V gene: TRBV7-8; clone size: many; D gene: TRBD2; CDR3 protein: CASSRSRVPGLAGVESNNEQFF; CDR3 DNA: TGTGCCAGCAGCCGATCCCGTGTACCGGGACTAGCGGGAGTAGAAAGTAACAATGAGCAGTTCTTC
J gene: TRBJ2-7; V gene: TRBV27; clone size: few; D gene: TRBD2; CDR3 protein: CASSPTRLAGVHEQYF; CDR3 DNA: TGTGCCAGCAGTCCCACCAGACTAGCGGGAGTCCATGAGCAGTACTTC
J gene: TRBJ2-1; V gene: TRBV19; clone size: few; D gene: TRBD2; CDR3 protein: CASKEGLAYNEQFF; CDR3 DNA: TGTGCCAGTAAAGAGGGACTAGCCTACAATGAGCAGTTCTTC
J gene: TRBJ2-3; V gene: TRBV5-1; clone size: many; D gene: NA; CDR3 protein: CASSVQTATDTQYF; CDR3 DNA: TGCGCCAGCAGCGTCCAGACTGCCACAGATACGCAGTATTTT
J gene: TRBJ2-6; V gene: TRBV12-5; clone size: few; D gene: NA; CDR3 protein: CASGLVRSGRLSGANVLTF; CDR3 DNA: TGTGCTAGTGGTTTGGTACGGTCCGGCAGGCTCTCTGGGGCCAACGTCCTGACTTTC
J gene: TRBJ2-3; V gene: TRBV6-5; clone size: NA; D gene: NA; CDR3 protein: CASSDSPGSTDTQYF; CDR3 DNA: TGTGCCAGCAGTGACTCGCCTGGTAGCACAGATACGCAGTATTTT
J gene: TRBJ2-3; V gene: TRBV2; clone size: many; D gene: NA; CDR3 protein: CASNPGQGPLGTQYF; CDR3 DNA: TGTGCCAGCAACCCTGGGCAGGGCCCTCTAGGTACGCAGTATTTT
J gene: TRBJ2-1; V gene: TRBV5-5; clone size: many; D gene: TRBD2; CDR3 protein: CASSLGGGVEQFF; CDR3 DNA: TGTGCCAGCAGCTTGGGCGGGGGAGTTGAGCAGTTCTTC